The source of this T cell receptor (beta chain) is a study of T-cell reconstitution after alpha-beta-depleted transplantation in children. The germline V gene encodes CDR1 DFQATT and CDR2 SNEGSKA (reference sequence). V was shortened by 1 base and J by 5 bases, with 27 bases between the two germline ends. This CDR3 spans 18 amino acids. Unique molecular identifiers featured in how the TCRbeta library was prepared. Each CDR3 protein is one row after TCRdb ran MiXCR on the PCR reads. Among around 530,000 distinct CDR3 sequences listed, 30% to 35% were seen once. The J gene is TRBJ2-7, the V gene TRBV20-1; D might be TRBD2 (6 bases). Sequencing was performed on PBMCs from the stem cell graft donor, taken from the stem cell graft. This clonotype originated in a human donor who donated a stem cell graft to a child with aplastic anemia. Written as DNA, the CDR3 is TGCAGTGCTAGAGCTTTAAGGACTATGTCGGGAGTAAGGAACGAGCAGTACGTC. This codes for CSARALRTMSGVRNEQYV.